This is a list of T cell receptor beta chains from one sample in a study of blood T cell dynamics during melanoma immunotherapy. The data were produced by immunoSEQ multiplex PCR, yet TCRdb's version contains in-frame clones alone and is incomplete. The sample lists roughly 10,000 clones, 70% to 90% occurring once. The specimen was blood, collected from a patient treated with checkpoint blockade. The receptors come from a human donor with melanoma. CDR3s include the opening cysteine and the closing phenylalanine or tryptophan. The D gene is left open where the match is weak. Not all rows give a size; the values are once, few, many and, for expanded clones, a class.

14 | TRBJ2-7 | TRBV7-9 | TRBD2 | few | CASSSGGSAYEQYF | TGTGCCAGCAGCTCGGGAGGGAGCGCCTACGAGCAGTACTTC
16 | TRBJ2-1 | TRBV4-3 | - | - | CASSQAWASGYNEQFF | TGCGCCAGCAGCCAAGCTTGGGCTAGTGGATACAATGAGCAGTTCTTC
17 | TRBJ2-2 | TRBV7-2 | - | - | CASSLSLPGVNTGELFF | TGTGCCAGCAGCCTCTCTCTTCCGGGGGTGAACACCGGGGAGCTGTTTTTT
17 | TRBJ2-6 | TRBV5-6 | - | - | CASSSIKSGTGANVLTF | TGTGCCAGCAGCTCCATAAAATCAGGGACTGGGGCCAACGTCCTGACTTTC
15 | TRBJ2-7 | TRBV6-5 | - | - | CASSYSWQGSDEQYF | TGTGCCAGCAGTTACTCGTGGCAGGGCAGCGACGAGCAGTACTTC
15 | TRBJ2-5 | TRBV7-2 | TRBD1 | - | CASSDRDRGRKTQYF | TGTGCCAGCAGCGACCGGGACAGGGGGCGGAAGACCCAGTACTTC
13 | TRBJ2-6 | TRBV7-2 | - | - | CASSFQGANVLTF | TGTGCCAGCAGCTTCCAAGGGGCCAACGTCCTGACTTTC
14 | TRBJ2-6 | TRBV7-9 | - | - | CASTESSGANVLTF | TGTGCCAGCACCGAGAGCTCTGGGGCCAACGTCCTGACTTTC
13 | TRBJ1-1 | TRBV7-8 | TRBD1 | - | CASSPGGGEPAFF | TGTGCCAGCAGCCCAGGGGGTGGGGAACCGGCTTTCTTT
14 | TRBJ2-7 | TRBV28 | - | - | CASSFIVLSYEQYF | TGTGCCAGCAGTTTTATCGTCCTCTCCTACGAGCAGTACTTC
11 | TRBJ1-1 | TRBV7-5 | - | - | CARSTGRGAFF | TGTGCCAGAAGCACCGGCCGCGGAGCTTTCTTT
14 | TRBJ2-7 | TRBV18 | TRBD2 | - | CASSQGLAGDEQYF | TGTGCCAGCTCACAGGGACTAGCGGGAGACGAGCAGTACTTC
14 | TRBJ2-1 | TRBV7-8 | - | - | CASSSRGGEDEQFF | TGTGCCAGCAGCTCCCGGGGCGGTGAGGATGAGCAGTTCTTC
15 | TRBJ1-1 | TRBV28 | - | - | CASSPARGRVGSAFF | TGTGCCAGCAGTCCCGCCAGGGGCAGGGTAGGGTCGGCTTTCTTT
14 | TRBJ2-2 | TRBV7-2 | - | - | CASSLGGSTGELFF | TGTGCCAGCAGCTTAGGGGGAAGCACCGGGGAGCTGTTTTTT
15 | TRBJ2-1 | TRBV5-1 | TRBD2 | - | CASSPQAGGYNEQFF | TGCGCCAGCAGCCCCCAAGCGGGAGGATACAATGAGCAGTTCTTC
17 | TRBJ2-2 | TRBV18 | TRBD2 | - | CASSPPGASGFTGELFF | TGTGCCAGCTCGCCTCCTGGGGCTAGCGGATTTACCGGGGAGCTGTTTTTT
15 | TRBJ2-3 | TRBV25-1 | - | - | CASSEGPSSTDTQYF | TGTGCCAGCAGTGAAGGGCCCTCTAGCACAGATACGCAGTATTTT
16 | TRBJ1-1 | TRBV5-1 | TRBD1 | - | CASSLSRDRVDTEAFF | TGCGCCAGCAGCTTGTCCCGGGACAGGGTTGACACTGAAGCTTTCTTT
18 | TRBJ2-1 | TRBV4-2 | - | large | CASSPRPEQARGGNEQFF | TGTGCCAGCAGCCCCCGTCCCGAGCAGGCCCGAGGCGGCAATGAGCAGTTCTTC
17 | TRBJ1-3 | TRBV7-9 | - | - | CASSLARSRGFGNTIYF | TGTGCCAGCAGCTTAGCGAGGAGCCGGGGGTTCGGAAACACCATATATTTT
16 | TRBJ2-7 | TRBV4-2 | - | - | CASSQKPSGSTYEQYF | TGTGCCAGCAGCCAAAAGCCCTCGGGTAGTACCTACGAGCAGTACTTC
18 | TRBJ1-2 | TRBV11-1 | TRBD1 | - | CASILFIRDRERIYGYTF | TGTGCCAGCATCCTCTTCATTCGGGACAGGGAAAGGATCTATGGCTACACCTTC
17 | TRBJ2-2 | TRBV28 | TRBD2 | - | CASSPGLAGGWTGELFF | TGTGCCAGCAGTCCGGGACTAGCGGGAGGGTGGACCGGGGAGCTGTTTTTT
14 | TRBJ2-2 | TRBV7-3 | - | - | CASSPNFNTGELFF | TGTGCCAGCAGCCCCAACTTCAACACCGGGGAGCTGTTTTTT